This T cell receptor (beta chain) was documented in a study of T-cell reconstitution after alpha-beta-depleted transplantation in children. There are many counts of this clonotype. Trimming removed 6 bases from V and 5 bases from J; junction bases left unmatched: 8. This CDR3 is 15 amino acids long. For TCRbeta, the library was prepared with unique molecular identifiers. TCRdb reanalysed the PCR reads using MiXCR and keeps one entry per CDR3 protein. The sample lists 400,000 to 550,000 distinct CDR3 sequences; about 10% were seen once. Here the sequenced sample was PBMCs, taken before TCRalphabeta/CD19-depleted stem cell transplant. This clonotype originated in a child aged 2 to 9 with inherited bone marrow failure, due to receive a stem cell transplant. The genes are TRBV12-3 or TRBV12-4 and TRBJ2-2; TRBD1 matches 8 bases. The CDR3 nucleotides are TGTGCCAGCAGACCCAGGACAGGGCAAACCGGGGAGCTGTTTTTT. Encoded protein: CASRPRTGQTGELFF.